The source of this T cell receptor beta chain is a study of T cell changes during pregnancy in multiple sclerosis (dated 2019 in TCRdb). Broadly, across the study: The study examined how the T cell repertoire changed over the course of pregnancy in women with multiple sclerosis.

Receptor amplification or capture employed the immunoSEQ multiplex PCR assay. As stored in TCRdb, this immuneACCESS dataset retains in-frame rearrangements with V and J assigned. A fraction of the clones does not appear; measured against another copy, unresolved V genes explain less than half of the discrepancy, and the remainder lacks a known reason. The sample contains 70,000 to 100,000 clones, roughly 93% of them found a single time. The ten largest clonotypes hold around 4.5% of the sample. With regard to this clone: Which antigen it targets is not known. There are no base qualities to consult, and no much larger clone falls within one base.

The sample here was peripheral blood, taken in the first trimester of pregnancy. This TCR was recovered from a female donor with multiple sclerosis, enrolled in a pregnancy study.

The CDR3 protein: CASSLRGTGNTIYF. The nucleotide sequence reads as follows: TGTGCCAGCAGCTTACGGGGGACTGGAAACACCATATATTTT. The V and J segments used are TRBV7-9 and TRBJ1-3; tentative D gene TRBD1, with 5 bases matching. The CDR3 contains 14 residues, cysteine and phenylalanine counted. Here the CDR3 DNA is all that survives: 42 bases in frame from base 1. Relative to germline, V is 2 bases shorter and J is 2 bases shorter, with 7 bases between their ends. The germline V gene (reference sequence) specifies SEHNR as CDR1 and FQNEAQ as CDR2.